These T cell receptor beta chains were read from a single sample in a study of control samples from healthy donors and cancer patients. Clones were read by immunoSEQ multiplex PCR, and TCRdb kept only the in-frame ones, dropping some. Of around 70,000 clones in the sample, approximately 88% are singletons; the top ten hold roughly 8.9%. Material: PBMCs. These receptors were obtained from a woman in her forties or fifties with colorectal cancer. The CDR3 runs from the conserved cysteine through the conserved F or W. A D gene is named only where the DNA matches it firmly. The size entry is marked missing in some rows and otherwise reads once, few, many or a size class.

CDR3aa | CDR3nt | j_gene | abundance | d_gene | v_gene
CASSLNYVAKNIQYF | TGTGCCAGCAGCTTAAATTACGTAGCCAAAAACATTCAGTACTTC | TRBJ2-4 | - | - | TRBV7-3
CASSEQGLGNQPQHF | TGCGCCAGCAGCGAACAGGGGCTTGGCAATCAGCCCCAGCATTTT | TRBJ1-5 | - | TRBD1 | TRBV5-1
CASGNRVPTEAFF | TGTGCCAGCGGCAACAGGGTTCCCACTGAAGCTTTCTTT | TRBJ1-1 | - | - | TRBV28
CASSLGPDRDGNTIYF | TGTGCCAGCAGCTTAGGGCCGGACAGGGATGGAAACACCATATATTTT | TRBJ1-3 | - | TRBD1 | TRBV7-2
CSVGQGKDQPQHF | TGCAGCGTCGGACAGGGCAAAGATCAGCCCCAGCATTTT | TRBJ1-5 | - | TRBD1 | TRBV29-1
CASGPSGSDADTQYF | TGTGCCAGCGGCCCCTCGGGGAGTGACGCGGATACGCAGTATTTT | TRBJ2-3 | - | - | TRBV2
CATSDAAEGNQPQHF | TGTGCCACCAGTGATGCAGCAGAAGGCAATCAGCCCCAGCATTTT | TRBJ1-5 | - | - | TRBV24-1
CASSRGRNNQPQHF | TGTGCCAGCAGCCGTGGACGGAACAATCAGCCCCAGCATTTT | TRBJ1-5 | - | - | TRBV28
CASSTDRNTEAFF | TGTGCCAGCAGCACGGACAGGAACACTGAAGCTTTCTTT | TRBJ1-1 | - | - | TRBV7-2
CASSSSGVTEAFF | TGTGCCAGCAGCTCCTCGGGGGTAACTGAAGCTTTCTTT | TRBJ1-1 | - | - | TRBV7-9
CASSVSTGGNNEKLFF | TGTGCCAGCAGCGTCTCGACCGGGGGCAATAATGAAAAACTGTTTTTT | TRBJ1-4 | few | - | TRBV9
CASSPVGTQGGEQFF | TGTGCCAGCAGCCCCGTGGGGACCCAGGGAGGGGAGCAGTTCTTC | TRBJ2-1 | - | TRBD2 | TRBV7-3
CASNRILDSHNEQFF | TGCGCCAGCAACCGGATACTAGACAGTCACAATGAGCAGTTCTTC | TRBJ2-1 | - | - | TRBV5-1
CASSLGQDPYGYTF | TGTGCCAGCAGCTTAGGACAGGACCCCTATGGCTACACCTTC | TRBJ1-2 | - | - | TRBV13
CASSYSTGGPTDTQYF | TGTGCCAGCAGTTACTCGACCGGGGGTCCCACAGATACGCAGTATTTT | TRBJ2-3 | - | - | TRBV6-5
CASSQDQGSGNTIYF | TGCGCCAGCAGCCAAGATCAGGGCTCTGGAAACACCATATATTTT | TRBJ1-3 | - | - | TRBV4-3
CAAGEGAGTDTQYF | TGTGCCGCAGGGGAGGGGGCCGGGACAGATACGCAGTATTTT | TRBJ2-3 | - | - | TRBV6-5
CASSFGLGNQPQHF | TGTGCCAGCAGCTTCGGGCTGGGAAATCAGCCCCAGCATTTT | TRBJ1-5 | - | - | TRBV6-5
CSVEGDTDTQYF | TGCAGCGTTGAAGGGGACACAGATACGCAGTATTTT | TRBJ2-3 | - | - | TRBV29-1
CASSLQQENGYTF | TGCGCCAGCAGCTTACAACAGGAAAATGGCTACACCTTC | TRBJ1-2 | - | - | TRBV5-1
CASSLRTGGNQPQHF | TGTGCCAGCAGCTTGAGGACAGGGGGCAATCAGCCCCAGCATTTT | TRBJ1-5 | once | TRBD1 | TRBV5-8
CASSLARQASQPQHF | TGTGCCAGCAGCTTAGCGAGGCAGGCCAGCCAGCCCCAGCATTTT | TRBJ1-5 | - | - | TRBV7-8
CATSRSLGQVFF | TGTGCCACCAGCAGAAGCCTGGGACAGGTGTTCTTC | TRBJ1-2 | - | TRBD1 | TRBV15
CASSQVDGGYTF | TGCGCCAGCAGCCAAGTTGATGGTGGCTACACCTTC | TRBJ1-2 | - | - | TRBV4-3
CASSLLRGFNGYTF | TGTGCCAGCAGCTTATTGAGAGGGTTTAATGGCTACACCTTC | TRBJ1-2 | - | - | TRBV7-8
CAWATGNQETQYF | TGTGCCTGGGCGACAGGAAACCAAGAGACCCAGTACTTC | TRBJ2-5 | - | - | TRBV30